Shown below are 26 T cell receptor beta chains from a single sample sequenced in a study of human T cells and chemical hapten exposure. Time point in this sample: patch test 1, 2 weeks after DPC sensitization. Treatment reported: therapeutic diphenylcyclopropenone sensitization with weekly scalp DPC. A single record per CDR3 protein comes from TCRdb applying MiXCR to the RACE reads. This sample has approximately 350,000 distinct CDR3 sequences, with under 9% found just once. The material was whole blood, obtained in connection with sensitization to the hapten diphenylcyclopropenone (DPC). The source of these receptors is a woman younger than 35 with alopecia areata. Some clones in this sample may be carry-over from other donors' samples.

The rearrangement uses TRBV4-2 and TRBJ2-2, with D uncertain. V lost 1 base and J lost 3, with 6 bases in between. The germline V gene encodes CDR1 LGHNA and CDR2 YNFKEQ. There are 14 residues in the CDR3. CDR3 sequence reads: CASSQVSDTGELFF. The CDR3 nucleotides read TGTGCCAGCAGCCAAGTTTCAGACACCGGGGAGCTGTTTTTT.

This clonotype occurred a few times. The V and J genes are TRBV5-4 and TRBJ2-6, with a possible D match to TRBD2 (5 bases). This CDR3 region has 15 residues. Trimming took off 7 bases at V and 4 bases at J, with 15 bases between the two ends. CDR1 is SGHNT and CDR2 is YYREEE in the germline V gene (reference sequence). The CDR3, as DNA: TGTGCCAGCGCTCTCCGAGGAGGCGGGGCCAACGTCCTGACTTTC. Protein sequence: CASALRGGGANVLTF.

At least ten counts were recorded for this clonotype. CDR3 sequence reads: CSARDSVAYEQYF. DNA for the CDR3: TGCAGTGCTAGAGATTCGGTAGCCTACGAGCAGTACTTC. This sequence joins TRBV20-1 and TRBJ2-7; D not resolved. V lost 0 bases and J lost 2, with 8 bases in between. Germline values: CDR1 DFQATT, CDR2 SNEGSKA (reference sequence). This CDR3 is built from 13 residues.

The V and J genes are TRBV7-8 and TRBJ1-1; D remains ambiguous. Germline-derived CDR1 and CDR2 are SGHVS and FQNEAQ. V shed 6 bases and J shed 11 bases, with 19 bases lying between them. The CDR3 consists of 13 residues. The DNA for the CDR3 is TGTGCCAGCAGTCGACGAATGCCTAAGGAGGCTTTCTTT. Encoded protein: CASSRRMPKEAFF.

The rearrangement links TRBV10-3 to TRBJ1-6; perhaps TRBD1 as D (6 bases). V lost 8 bases and J 5 bases, leaving 10 bases between the germline ends. This CDR3 is 13 amino acids long. CDR1 ENHRY and CDR2 SYGVKD come from the germline V gene. The CDR3 sequence is CAIRQDDNSPLHF. The CDR3 DNA sequence: TGTGCCATCCGACAGGATGATAATTCACCCCTCCACTTT.

This clonotype was recorded many times. CDR3 sequence: CASSLVGGLTDTQYF. CDR3 bases: TGTGCCAGCAGTTTAGTGGGGGGACTCACAGATACGCAGTATTTT. The J gene is TRBJ2-3, the V gene TRBV12-3 or TRBV12-4; possibly TRBD2 for D (6 bases). The CDR3 totals 15 residues. V was trimmed by 1 base and J by 2 bases, leaving 10 bases between them.

DNA of the CDR3: TGTGCCAGCAGTTACCACAGGACAGGGGGGACAGATACGCAGTATTTT. Protein: CASSYHRTGGTDTQYF. This chain links TRBV6-2 or TRBV6-3 with TRBJ2-3, with 10 bases identical to TRBD1. V lost 2 bases, J lost 3 bases, and 5 bases stayed unmatched. This CDR3 spans 16 amino acids. Germline assignment: CDR1 MNHEY and CDR2 SVGEGT.

In this sample, this clonotype turned up many times. This chain links TRBV6-5 with TRBJ2-1; unclear D gene. The CDR3 has 15 amino acids. Germline V gene sequence: CDR1 MNHEY, CDR2 SVGAGI. V was shortened by 6 bases and J by 0 bases, with 12 bases between the two germline ends. Written as DNA, the CDR3 is TGTGCCAGCAGCCCCTCGGTGACCTCCTACAATGAGCAGTTCTTC. Translated: CASSPSVTSYNEQFF.

Ten or more counts support this clonotype. V gene TRBV7-2 combines with J gene TRBJ1-1; 7 positions match TRBD1. The CDR3 totals 15 residues. The V gene end was trimmed by 5 bases and the J gene end by 5 bases; junction bases not matched to a gene: 11. Germline CDR1 reads SGHTA; CDR2 reads FQGNSA. The CDR3 is CASSHRQGIYTEAFF. The CDR3 coding sequence is TGTGCCAGCAGCCATCGACAGGGAATTTATACTGAAGCTTTCTTT.

This clonotype was counted many times. The V call is TRBV10-3, the J call TRBJ2-1; 14 bases map to TRBD2. After removal of 0 bases from V and 8 bases from J, the junction contained 9 bases not matched to a gene. CDR3 size: 18 residues. The germline gives CDR1 ENHRY, CDR2 SYGVKD. The CDR3 is CAISESRLAGGPVHEQFF. The CDR3 DNA reads as TGTGCCATCAGTGAGTCGAGACTAGCGGGGGGGCCTGTACATGAGCAGTTCTTC.

This clonotype was counted between two and nine times. This sequence joins TRBV5-1 and TRBJ1-2; 8 bases align to TRBD1. The V segment lost 4 bases and the J segment 6 bases; nucleotides outside the gene matches: 11. The CDR3 contains 15 residues. Germline lookup yields CDR1 SGHRS and CDR2 YFSETQ. The CDR3 nucleotides are TGCGCCAGCAGCCGAGCAGACAGGGGAACGCATGGCTACACCTTC. This sequence encodes CASSRADRGTHGYTF.

This clonotype was detected many times. The rearrangement joins TRBV12-3 or TRBV12-4 to TRBJ2-7; 8 bases fit TRBD1. The CDR3 runs to 14 residues. With 4 bases clipped from V and 4 bases from J, the junction kept 6 bases outside the gene matches. CDR3 amino acids: CASSSQTGVYEQYF. CDR3 sequence (DNA): TGTGCCAGCAGTTCCCAGACAGGGGTATACGAGCAGTACTTC.

The J gene is TRBJ2-3, the V gene TRBV11-3; 7 bases align to TRBD2. Germline loops: CDR1 SGHNT, CDR2 YENEEA. With V trimmed by 6 bases and J by 4 bases, 10 bases remained unmatched. This CDR3 region has 15 residues. CDR3 sequence reads: CASSLGGVPPDTQYF. CDR3 nucleotide sequence: TGTGCCAGCAGTCTGGGGGGGGTCCCCCCAGATACGCAGTATTTT.

Many counts were recorded for this clonotype. The CDR3 DNA reads TGTGCCAGCAGGCGGGAGGAAAACTATGGCTACACCTTC. It specifies CASRREENYGYTF. This chain uses TRBV6-5 with TRBJ1-2; D remains unclear. The V end was cut by 6 bases, the J end by 2 bases, with 10 bases between. The CDR3 length is 13 residues. Germline V gene data show CDR1 as MNHEY and CDR2 as SVGAGI.

The V call is TRBV10-3, the J call TRBJ1-1; TRBD1 matches at 10 bases. This CDR3 is built from 15 residues. Trimming at V came to 3 bases and at J to 5 bases, leaving 6 bases not matched to a gene. Germline V CDR1 and CDR2: ENHRY, SYGVKD. CDR3 protein: CAISDQGQGRTEAFF. In DNA, the CDR3 is TGTGCCATCAGTGATCAGGGACAGGGGAGAACTGAAGCTTTCTTT.

In its sample, this clonotype was seen many times. The chain has TRBV4-2 and TRBJ2-2; 14 bases fit TRBD2. The trim removed 1 base at V and 5 bases at J, leaving 9 bases unmatched. The CDR3 runs to 19 residues. Germline CDR1 LGHNA, CDR2 YNFKEQ. The CDR3 protein is CASSQGTGTSGGSTGELFF. For the CDR3, the DNA is TGTGCCAGCAGCCAAGGGACAGGGACTAGCGGGGGATCGACCGGGGAGCTGTTTTTT.

The rearrangement uses TRBV12-3 or TRBV12-4 and TRBJ1-2; maybe TRBD1 (6 bases). V was cut by 7 bases and J by 6 bases, with 18 bases left in between. This CDR3 region has 14 residues. CDR3 sequence: CASTSKGGEDGYTF. CDR3 nucleotides: TGTGCCAGCACCTCTAAGGGGGGGGAGGATGGCTACACCTTC.

In its sample, this clonotype was seen many times. The rearrangement links TRBV5-1 to TRBJ1-2; TRBD1 agrees at 7 bases. With 3 bases clipped from V and 4 bases from J, the junction kept 9 bases outside the gene matches. The germline CDR1 and CDR2 sequences are SGHRS and YFSETQ. The CDR3 is 15 residues long. The DNA for the CDR3 is TGCGCCAGCAGCTCCGGGACAGTCGCCCGCTATGGCTACACCTTC. Protein product: CASSSGTVARYGYTF.

This clonotype was seen only a few times. The V call is TRBV6-2 or TRBV6-3, the J call TRBJ1-1; no clear D. The V gene's germline CDR1 is MNHEY and CDR2 SVGEGT. CDR3 length: 14 residues. The V end was cut by 6 bases, the J end by 1 base, with 12 bases between. In DNA form, the CDR3 reads TGTGCCAGCAGCCGACTTCAAGGGAACACTGAAGCTTTCTTT. This encodes CASSRLQGNTEAFF.

There are a few counts of this clonotype. The chain joins TRBV20-1 to TRBJ1-5; D is undetermined. The CDR3 length is 17 residues. Germline assignment: CDR1 DFQATT and CDR2 SNEGSKA (reference sequence). Trimming removed 0 bases at V and 0 bases at J, with 15 bases between. The CDR3 bases are TGCAGTGCTAGAGAAGAAAAAAACGTATATAGCAATCAGCCCCAGCATTTT. Translation: CSAREEKNVYSNQPQHF.

This clonotype appeared a few times. The genes are TRBV29-1 and TRBJ1-1; TRBD1 is a possible D gene (5 bases). Deletions cut 6 bases from V and 3 bases from J, with 14 bases between. The CDR3 loop spans 13 amino acids. Germline lookup yields CDR1 SQVTM and CDR2 ANQGSEA. The CDR3 spells CSVGTTGDTEAFF. As DNA, the CDR3 is TGCAGCGTGGGGACGACCGGGGACACTGAAGCTTTCTTT. The full variable domain, completed using reference TRBV29-1 and TRBJ1-1, is SAVISQKPSRDICQRGTSLTIQCQVDSQVTMMFWYRQQPGQSLTLIATANQGSEATYESGFVIDKFPISRPNLTFSTLTVSNMSPEDSSIYLCSVGTTGDTEAFFGQGTRLTVV.

This clonotype was observed a handful of times. The V call is TRBV9, the J call TRBJ1-2; D gene uncertain. Germline values: CDR1 SGDLS, CDR2 YYNGEE. Deletions cut 0 bases from V and 6 bases from J, with 15 bases between. The CDR3 is 15 amino acids. The CDR3 sequence: CASSVGGRAKDGYTF. CDR3 DNA sequence: TGTGCCAGCAGCGTAGGCGGCCGGGCTAAAGATGGCTACACCTTC.

The rearrangement joins TRBV5-6 to TRBJ2-3; D possibly corresponds to TRBD2 (6 bases). CDR3 length: 17 amino acids. Germline-derived CDR1 and CDR2 are SGHDT and YYEEEE. Trimming pared 5 bases from V and 5 bases from J, leaving 24 bases between. CDR3 sequence (DNA): TGTGCCAGCAGTTCGACGGCGGGACTCGCAAGTCTAGATACGCAGTATTTT. It codes for CASSSTAGLASLDTQYF.

This clonotype was seen a handful of times. This chain uses TRBV20-1 with TRBJ2-7, with D perhaps matching TRBD1 or TRBD2 (5 bases each). Germline loops: CDR1 DFQATT, CDR2 SNEGSKA (reference sequence). V was shortened by 5 bases and J by 3 bases, with 14 bases between the two germline ends. The CDR3 is 13 residues long. CDR3 nucleotide sequence: TGCAGTGCTGTCCGGGACGTTGACTACGAGCAGTACTTC. Protein sequence: CSAVRDVDYEQYF.

The J gene is TRBJ1-2, the V gene TRBV6-1; D possibly corresponds to TRBD1 (5 bases). Germline lookup yields CDR1 MNHNS and CDR2 SASEGT. Trimming took 6 bases from V and 2 from J, leaving 13 bases between them. This CDR3 has 14 residues. CDR3 residues: CASSLLTENYGYTF. CDR3 sequence (DNA): TGTGCCAGCAGCCTTTTGACAGAGAACTATGGCTACACCTTC.

The sample holds many counts of this clonotype. This chain connects TRBV5-1 to TRBJ1-4; D is unresolved. Per the germline V gene, CDR1 is SGHRS and CDR2 is YFSETQ. The ends were cut back, 4 bases at V and 8 bases at J, with 18 bases in the middle. The CDR3 length is 15 residues. The CDR3 here is CASSPLGPWEEKLFF. The DNA of the CDR3 is TGCGCCAGCAGCCCGTTGGGTCCCTGGGAAGAAAAACTGTTTTTT.